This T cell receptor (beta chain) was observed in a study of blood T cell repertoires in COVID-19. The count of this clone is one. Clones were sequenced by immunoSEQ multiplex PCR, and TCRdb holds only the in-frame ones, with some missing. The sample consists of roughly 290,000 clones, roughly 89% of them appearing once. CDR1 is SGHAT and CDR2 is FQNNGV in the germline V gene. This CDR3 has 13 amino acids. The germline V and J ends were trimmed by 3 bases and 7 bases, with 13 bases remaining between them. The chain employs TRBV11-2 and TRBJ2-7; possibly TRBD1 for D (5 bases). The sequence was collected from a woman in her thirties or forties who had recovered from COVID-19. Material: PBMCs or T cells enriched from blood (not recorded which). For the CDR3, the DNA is TGTGCCAGCAGCTTTTTGGGTCAGGGAGAGCAGTACTTC. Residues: CASSFLGQGEQYF.